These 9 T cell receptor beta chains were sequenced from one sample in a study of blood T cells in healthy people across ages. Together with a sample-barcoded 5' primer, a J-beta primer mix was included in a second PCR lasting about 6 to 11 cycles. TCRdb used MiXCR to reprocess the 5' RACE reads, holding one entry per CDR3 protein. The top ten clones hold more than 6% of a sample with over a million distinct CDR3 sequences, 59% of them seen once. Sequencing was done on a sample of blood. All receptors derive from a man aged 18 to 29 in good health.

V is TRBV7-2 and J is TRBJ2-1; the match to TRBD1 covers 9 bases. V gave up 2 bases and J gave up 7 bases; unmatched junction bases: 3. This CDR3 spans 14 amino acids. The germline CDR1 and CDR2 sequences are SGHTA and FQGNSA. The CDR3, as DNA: TGTGCCAGCAGCTTACGGACAGGGGTGAATGAGCAGTTCTTC. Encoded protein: CASSLRTGVNEQFF.

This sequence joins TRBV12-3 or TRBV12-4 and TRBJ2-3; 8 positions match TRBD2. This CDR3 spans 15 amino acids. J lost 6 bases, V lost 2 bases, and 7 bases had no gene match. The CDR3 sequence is CASSLIASGRDTQYF. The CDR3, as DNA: TGTGCCAGCAGTTTAATTGCTAGCGGGCGGGATACGCAGTATTTT.

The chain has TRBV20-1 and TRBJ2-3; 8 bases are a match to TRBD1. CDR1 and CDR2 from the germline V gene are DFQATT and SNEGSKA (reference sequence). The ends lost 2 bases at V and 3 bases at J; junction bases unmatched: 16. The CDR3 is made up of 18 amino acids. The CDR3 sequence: CSARYPPRGRPGTDTQYF. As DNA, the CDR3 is TGCAGTGCTAGATATCCTCCCAGGGGGCGCCCAGGTACAGATACGCAGTATTTT.

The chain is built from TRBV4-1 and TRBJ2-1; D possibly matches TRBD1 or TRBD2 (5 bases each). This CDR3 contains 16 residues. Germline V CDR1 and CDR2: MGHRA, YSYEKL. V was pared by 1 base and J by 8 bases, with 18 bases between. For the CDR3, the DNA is TGCGCCAGCAGCCAAGGGATCAGGTCGGGGACCGATGAGCAGTTCTTC. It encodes CASSQGIRSGTDEQFF.

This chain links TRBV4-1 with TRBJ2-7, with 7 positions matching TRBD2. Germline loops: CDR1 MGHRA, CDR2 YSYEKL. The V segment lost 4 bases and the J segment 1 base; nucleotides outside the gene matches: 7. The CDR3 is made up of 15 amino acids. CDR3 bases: TGCGCCAGCAGCCCATGGGGGGGGACTTCCTACGAGCAGTACTTC. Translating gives CASSPWGGTSYEQYF.

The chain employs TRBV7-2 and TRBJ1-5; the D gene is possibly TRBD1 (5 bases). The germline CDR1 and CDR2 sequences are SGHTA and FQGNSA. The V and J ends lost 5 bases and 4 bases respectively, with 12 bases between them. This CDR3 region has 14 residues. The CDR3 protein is CASSQGDRNQPQHF. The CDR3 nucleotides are TGTGCCAGCAGCCAGGGAGATCGGAATCAGCCCCAGCATTTT. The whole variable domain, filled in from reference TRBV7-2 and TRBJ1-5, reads GAGVSQSPSNKVTEKGKDVELRCDPISGHTALYWYRQSLGQGLEFLIYFQGNSAPDKSGLPSDRFSAERTGGSVSTLTIQRTQQEDSAVYLCASSQGDRNQPQHFGDGTRLSIL.

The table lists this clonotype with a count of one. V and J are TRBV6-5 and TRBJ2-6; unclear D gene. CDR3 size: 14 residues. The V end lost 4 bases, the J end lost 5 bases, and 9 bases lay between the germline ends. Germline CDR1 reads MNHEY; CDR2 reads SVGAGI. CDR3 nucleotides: TGTGCCAGCAGTTTGGGTAGTTGGGCCAACGTCCTGACTTTC. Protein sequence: CASSLGSWANVLTF.

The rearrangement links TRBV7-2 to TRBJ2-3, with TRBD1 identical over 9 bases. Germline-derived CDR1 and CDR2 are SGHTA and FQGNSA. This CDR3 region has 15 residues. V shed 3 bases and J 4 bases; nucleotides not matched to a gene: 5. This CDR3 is CASSFRDRDADTQYF. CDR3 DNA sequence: TGTGCCAGCAGCTTCCGGGACAGGGACGCAGATACGCAGTATTTT.

As DNA, the CDR3 is TGTGCCAGCAGTTTACTATTTGGCGGAACCTACGAGCAGTACTTC. Translating gives CASSLLFGGTYEQYF. V and J are TRBV28 and TRBJ2-7; D gene ambiguous. The length of the CDR3 is 15 residues. Germline V lookup: CDR1 MDHEN, CDR2 SYDVKM. Trimming left V 2 bases short and J 2 bases short, with 13 bases between.